The 30 T cell receptor beta chains below come from one sample, sequenced in a study (dated by TCRdb to the mid-2010s). To prepare the library, 5' RACE was applied. The run used an Illumina MiSeq. Starting from the raw public reads, TCRdb applied fastp trimming at Q25, assembled clones with MiXCR and retained in-frame beta chains. A single entry per CDR3 protein holds the most common genes and DNA from its merged rows. For this sample the table gives tens of thousands of distinct CDR3 sequences, of which approximately 25% were detected only once. The ten largest account for 2.5% to 4% of the sample. Sequences were obtained from tumor-infiltrating naive CD4+ T cells sorted from the breast tumor. What the cell subset or site label conveys for this sample: naive CD4+ T cells, CD4+CD45RA+CD25-. Every receptor here comes from a female donor with breast cancer.

This chain uses TRBV10-3 with TRBJ2-1, with D possibly TRBD1 on 5 matching bases. CDR1 is ENHRY and CDR2 is SYGVKD in the germline V gene. Trimming cost V 4 bases and J 8 bases, with 15 bases left between them. CDR3 length: 14 residues. The CDR3 sequence is CAISVSQGFYEQFF. The CDR3 DNA sequence: TGTGCCATCAGTGTTAGCCAGGGTTTCTATGAGCAGTTCTTC.

In its sample, this clonotype was seen once. The V call is TRBV7-2, the J call TRBJ2-1; 7 bases line up with TRBD2. Unmatched junction bases numbered 5, after V lost 3 bases and J lost 6 bases. The V gene's germline CDR1 is SGHTA and CDR2 FQGNSA. The length of the CDR3 is 14 residues. The CDR3 coding sequence is TGTGCCAGCAGCTTTTTGACTAGCTCCAATGAGCAGTTCTTC. Amino acids: CASSFLTSSNEQFF.

For the CDR3, the DNA is TGTGCCAGCAGCTCCCTTCCGGGACAGGGTAATTCACCCCTCCACTTT. Its protein product is CASSSLPGQGNSPLHF. The chain links TRBV5-4 to TRBJ1-6; 9 nucleotides match TRBD1. Trimming at V came to 3 bases and at J to 6 bases, leaving 7 bases not matched to a gene. CDR1 and CDR2 (germline): SGHNT, YYREEE (reference sequence). This CDR3 is 16 amino acids long.

V and J are TRBV6-1 and TRBJ1-1; D gene ambiguous. Germline assignment: CDR1 MNHNS and CDR2 SASEGT. Trimming removed 1 base at V and 0 bases at J, with 6 bases between. This CDR3 is built from 14 residues. The CDR3 nucleotides are TGTGCCAGCAGTGAAGTGTTCCTGAACACTGAAGCTTTCTTT. Its translation is CASSEVFLNTEAFF.

The V call is TRBV2, the J call TRBJ1-5, with no clear D. This CDR3 is 13 amino acids long. V lost 6 bases to trimming and J lost 0 bases, with 6 bases between them. The germline V gene encodes CDR1 SNHLY and CDR2 FYNNEI. The CDR3 bases are TGTGCCAGCAGGACGGATAGCAATCAGCCCCAGCATTTT. As protein: CASRTDSNQPQHF.

The V call is TRBV28, the J call TRBJ1-5; tentatively, D is TRBD1 (5 bases). CDR1 MDHEN and CDR2 SYDVKM come from the germline V gene. The CDR3 contains 14 residues. The germline V and J ends were trimmed by 6 bases and 5 bases, with 14 bases remaining between them. The CDR3 loop reads CASRGSRGYQPQHF. The DNA of the CDR3 is TGTGCCAGCAGGGGGAGCCGGGGGTATCAGCCCCAGCATTTT.

This clonotype was detected only a few times. The chain has TRBV15 and TRBJ1-5, with D possibly being TRBD1 (5 bases). The CDR3 has 13 amino acids. Germline CDR1 reads LNHNV; CDR2 reads YYDKDF (reference sequence). V was shortened by 5 bases and J by 2 bases, with 7 bases between the two germline ends. CDR3: CATSGDGNQPQHF. The DNA for the CDR3 is TGTGCCACCAGCGGGGACGGCAATCAGCCCCAGCATTTT.

The CDR3 loop reads CASGPAGTSGSGANVLTF. In nucleotides, the CDR3 is TGTGCCAGCGGCCCGGCGGGGACTAGCGGCTCTGGGGCCAACGTCCTGACTTTC. The rearrangement uses TRBV5-4 and TRBJ2-6; 11 nucleotides align to TRBD2. Germline V CDR1 and CDR2: SGHNT, YYREEE (reference sequence). CDR3 length: 18 amino acids. J was trimmed by 0 bases and V by 7 bases; bases with no gene match: 9. Complete variable domain (other parts from reference TRBV5-4 and TRBJ2-6): ETGVTQSPTHLIKTRGQQVTLRCSSQSGHNTVSWYQQALGQGPQFIFQYYREEENGRGNFPPRFSGLQFPNYSSELNVNALELDDSALYLCASGPAGTSGSGANVLTFGAGSRLTVL.

The J gene is TRBJ2-1, the V gene TRBV6-2 or TRBV6-3; D call uncertain. The CDR3 totals 15 residues. The V gene lost 2 bases and the J gene lost 1 base, with 9 bases spanning the gap. CDR1 MNHEY and CDR2 SVGEGT come from the germline V gene. The CDR3 DNA sequence: TGTGCCAGCAGTTACCGACACCCTTCCTACAATGAGCAGTTCTTC. This gives the protein CASSYRHPSYNEQFF.

The rearrangement uses TRBV6-6 and TRBJ2-7; 8 positions match TRBD1. V shed 4 bases and J 1 base; nucleotides not matched to a gene: 6. CDR3 length: 15 residues. Per the germline V gene, CDR1 is MNHNY and CDR2 is SVGAGI (reference sequence). CDR3 DNA: TGTGCCAGCAGTTCTGCCGGGACAGGTTCCTACGAGCAGTACTTC. Its translation: CASSSAGTGSYEQYF.

The rearrangement links TRBV11-3 to TRBJ2-1, with TRBD2 identical over 8 bases. This CDR3 has 15 amino acids. The V and J ends lost 3 bases and 2 bases, in that order; junction bases with no gene match: 3. From germline, CDR1 is SGHNT and CDR2 YENEEA. The CDR3 loop reads CASSFKREPYNEQFF. CDR3 sequence (DNA): TGTGCCAGCAGCTTTAAGCGGGAGCCCTACAATGAGCAGTTCTTC.

There are a few counts of this clonotype. The genes are TRBV29-1 and TRBJ2-1, with D maybe TRBD1 (5 bases). Trimming cost V 6 bases and J 3 bases, with 9 bases left between them. This CDR3 comprises 12 residues. Germline V lookup: CDR1 SQVTM, CDR2 ANQGSEA. For the CDR3, the DNA is TGCAGCGTGGATGGACACTACAATGAGCAGTTCTTC. It yields the protein CSVDGHYNEQFF.

The V gene is TRBV5-1, the J gene TRBJ2-4; perhaps TRBD2 as D (6 bases). V lost 2 bases to trimming and J lost 10 bases, with 10 bases between them. Germline V gene lookup returns CDR1 SGHRS and CDR2 YFSETQ. CDR3 length equals 12 residues. CDR3 DNA: TGCGCCAGCAGCTTTACGGGAGAGATTCAGTACTTC. Encoded protein: CASSFTGEIQYF.

This clonotype was seen at least ten times. The chain recombines TRBV10-3 with TRBJ2-1; TRBD2 aligns across 8 bases. Germline V gives CDR1 ENHRY, CDR2 SYGVKD. This CDR3 comprises 16 residues. V shed 4 bases and J 2 bases; nucleotides not matched to a gene: 7. CDR3 DNA sequence: TGTGCCATCAGTGCTCCCGCGGGAGGAGCCTACAATGAGCAGTTCTTC. Its protein product is CAISAPAGGAYNEQFF.

In this sample, this clonotype turned up many times. This chain joins TRBV20-1 and TRBJ2-5, with 11 bases that match TRBD1. Germline CDR1 is DFQATT and CDR2 is SNEGSKA (reference sequence). Germline trimming cut 0 bases from V and 5 bases from J; bases unmatched to any gene: 8. This CDR3 is 16 amino acids long. The CDR3 region is CSARDPGQGDLETQYF. The DNA of the CDR3 is TGCAGTGCTAGAGACCCGGGACAGGGGGATCTTGAGACCCAGTACTTC.

About this clonotype: Because the CDR3 is missing its conserved closing phenylalanine or tryptophan, this is likely a read error. The chain couples TRBV9 to TRBJ1-2, with TRBD1 matching over 8 bases. From germline, CDR1 is SGDLS and CDR2 YYNGEE. The CDR3 is 14 amino acids. Unmatched junction bases numbered 5, after V lost 3 bases and J lost 4 bases. The CDR3 bases are TGTGCCAGCAGCGCCAATACAGGGGGCTATGGCTACACCCTC. As protein: CASSANTGGYGYTL.

Note on this clonotype: Given a much more abundant clone one base away, this may be a read error. The J gene is TRBJ1-6, the V gene TRBV2; unclear D gene. The CDR3 loop spans 12 amino acids. The germline CDR1 and CDR2 sequences are SNHLY and FYNNEI. The DNA for the CDR3 is TGTTCCAGCAGTGAACACCATTCACCCCTCCACTTT. It yields the protein CSSSEHHSPLHF.

Of note for this clonotype: A much bigger clone sits one base away, suggesting this may be a read error. The rearrangement links TRBV5-1 to TRBJ2-6, with D possibly matching TRBD1 (5 bases). The CDR3 loop spans 14 amino acids. Per the germline V gene, CDR1 is SGHRS and CDR2 is YFSETQ. The CDR3 coding sequence is TGCGCCAGCAGCCCCCAGTCTGGGGCCAGCGTCCTGACTTTC. It codes for CASSPQSGASVLTF.

With regard to this clonotype: An end of the junction differs from the germline gene, which may be a read error. The chain couples TRBV5-5 to TRBJ1-1; the match to TRBD1 covers 7 bases. From germline, CDR1 is SGHKS and CDR2 YYEKEE (reference sequence). This CDR3 comprises 15 residues. CDR3 protein: CTSSWTGVKNTEAFF. In DNA form, the CDR3 reads TGTACCAGCAGCTGGACAGGAGTCAAGAACACTGAAGCTTTCTTT.

This clonotype has more than one count but fewer than ten. The V and J genes are TRBV6-1 and TRBJ2-3, with D hard to call. The V end was cut by 2 bases, the J end by 0 bases, with 15 bases between. This CDR3 has 17 amino acids. The V gene's germline CDR1 is MNHNS and CDR2 SASEGT. The CDR3 nucleotides are TGTGCCAGCAGTGAAAAGTTCGGGCCTACTAGCACAGATACGCAGTATTTT. Translated: CASSEKFGPTSTDTQYF.

This clonotype was seen a handful of times. The V and J genes are TRBV29-1 and TRBJ1-2, with D perhaps TRBD1 (5 bases). The germline V gene has CDR1 SQVTM and CDR2 ANQGSEA. The CDR3 loop spans 13 amino acids. V lost 0 bases and J 5 bases, leaving 10 bases between the germline ends. CDR3 nucleotide sequence: TGCAGCGTTGAAGAGGCAGGGTCATATGGCTACACCTTC. Translated: CSVEEAGSYGYTF.

Notes on this clonotype: The junction differs from germline at one of its ends, possibly a read error. The rearrangement joins TRBV15 to TRBJ2-5; TRBD1 aligns across 7 bases. This CDR3 spans 15 amino acids. Germline CDR1 is LNHNV and CDR2 is YYDKDF (reference sequence). CDR3 in amino acids: CATSGEQGLGETQYF. CDR3 in DNA: TGTGCCACCAGCGGAGAACAGGGGCTAGGGGAGACCCAGTACTTC.

By share, this clonotype counts as medium-sized (0.01 to 0.1%). The chain combines TRBV6-6 with TRBJ1-5; unclear D gene. V was cut by 7 bases and J by 6 bases, with 10 bases left in between. CDR3 length: 12 residues. Germline CDR1 MNHNY, CDR2 SVGAGI (reference sequence). In DNA, the CDR3 is TGTGCCAGCACCCCGCGGGGTCAGCCCCAGCATTTT. Amino acid sequence: CASTPRGQPQHF.

This chain's CDR3 is CASSEGSGGDQPQHF. CDR3 nucleotides: TGTGCCAGCAGTGAAGGGTCCGGGGGGGATCAGCCCCAGCATTTT. The chain couples TRBV6-1 to TRBJ1-5; perhaps TRBD1 as D (5 bases). The CDR3 is 15 amino acids. The ends were cut back, 1 base at V and 5 bases at J, with 12 bases in the middle. Per the germline V gene, CDR1 is MNHNS and CDR2 is SASEGT.

The rearrangement links TRBV12-3 or TRBV12-4 to TRBJ2-1; TRBD2 aligns across 8 bases. This CDR3 has 14 residues. Trimming took 8 bases from V and 3 from J; bases not matched to a gene: 6. This chain's CDR3 is CASFGRAVYNEQFF. The CDR3 DNA sequence: TGTGCCAGCTTCGGGAGGGCCGTCTACAATGAGCAGTTCTTC.

There are a few counts of this clonotype. The chain has TRBV24-1 and TRBJ2-2; D may be TRBD1 or TRBD2 (6 bases each). The CDR3 runs 16 residues. V dropped 0 bases and J dropped 3 bases, with 10 bases sitting between them. Germline V gives CDR1 KGHDR, CDR2 SFDVKD. This CDR3 is CATSDLGGLDTGELFF. The CDR3 region has the DNA TGTGCCACCAGTGATTTGGGGGGGCTTGACACCGGGGAGCTGTTTTTT.

The V call is TRBV7-2, the J call TRBJ1-4; 9 nucleotides agree with TRBD1. This CDR3 is 15 amino acids long. J gave up 8 bases and V 3 bases, and 7 bases lay outside the gene matches. Germline CDR1 reads SGHTA; CDR2 reads FQGNSA. CDR3 DNA sequence: TGTGCCAGCAGCTTTTACACCGGGACAGGGGAAAAACTGTTTTTT. Translation: CASSFYTGTGEKLFF.

This chain uses TRBV12-3 or TRBV12-4 with TRBJ2-1; 9 positions match TRBD1. The CDR3 has 14 amino acids. V shed 7 bases and J 7 bases; nucleotides not matched to a gene: 8. This CDR3 is CASIDRGNINEQFF. CDR3 coding DNA: TGTGCCAGCATTGACAGGGGGAATATAAATGAGCAGTTCTTC.

This clonotype was counted many times. The chain links TRBV10-3 to TRBJ1-2, with D unresolved. The CDR3 consists of 13 residues. V lost 0 bases and J 5 bases, leaving 7 bases between the germline ends. Germline lookup yields CDR1 ENHRY and CDR2 SYGVKD. The DNA for the CDR3 is TGTGCCATCAGTGAGTCCGGGCATTATGGCTACACCTTC. It specifies CAISESGHYGYTF.

This clonotype occurred a few times. The chain combines TRBV12-3 or TRBV12-4 with TRBJ2-6, with TRBD1 matching over 7 bases. Germline trimming cut 4 bases from V and 4 bases from J; bases unmatched to any gene: 10. This CDR3 region has 17 residues. The CDR3 loop reads CASSYRQGTRGANVLTF. DNA for the CDR3: TGTGCCAGCAGTTACCGACAGGGAACGAGGGGGGCCAACGTCCTGACTTTC.